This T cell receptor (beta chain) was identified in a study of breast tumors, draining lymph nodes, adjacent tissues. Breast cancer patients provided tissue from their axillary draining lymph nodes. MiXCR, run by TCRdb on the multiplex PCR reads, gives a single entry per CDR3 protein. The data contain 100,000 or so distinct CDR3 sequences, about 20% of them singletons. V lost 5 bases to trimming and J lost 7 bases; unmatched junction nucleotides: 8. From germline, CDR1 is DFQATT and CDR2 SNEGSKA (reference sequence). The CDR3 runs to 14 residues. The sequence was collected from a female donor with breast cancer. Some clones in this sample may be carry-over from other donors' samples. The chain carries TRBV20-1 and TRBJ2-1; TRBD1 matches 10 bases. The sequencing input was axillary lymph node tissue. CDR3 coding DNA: TGCAGTGCTCCGTCCCGGGACAGGGGAAATGAGCAGTTCTTC. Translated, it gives CSAPSRDRGNEQFF.